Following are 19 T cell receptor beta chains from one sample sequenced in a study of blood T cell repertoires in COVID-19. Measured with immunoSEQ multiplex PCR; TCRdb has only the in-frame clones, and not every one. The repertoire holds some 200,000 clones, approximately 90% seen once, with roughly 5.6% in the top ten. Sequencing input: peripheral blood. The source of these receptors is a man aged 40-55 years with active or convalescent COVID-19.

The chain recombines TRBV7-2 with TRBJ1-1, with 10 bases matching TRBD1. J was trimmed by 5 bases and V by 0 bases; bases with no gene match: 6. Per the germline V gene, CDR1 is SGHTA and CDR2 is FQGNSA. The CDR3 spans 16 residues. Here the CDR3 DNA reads TGTGCCAGCAGCTTAGCGTGGACAGGGGGTTGGACTGAAGCTTTCTTT. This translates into CASSLAWTGGWTEAFF.

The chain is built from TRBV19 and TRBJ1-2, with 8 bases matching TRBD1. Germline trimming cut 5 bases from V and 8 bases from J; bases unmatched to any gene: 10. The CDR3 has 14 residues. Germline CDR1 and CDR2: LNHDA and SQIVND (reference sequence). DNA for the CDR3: TGTGCCAGTAGTCTCCGGGACAGGCCGCAGGGCTACACCTTC. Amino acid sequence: CASSLRDRPQGYTF.

CDR3 region: CASSLLGVNYGYTF. The CDR3 DNA reads TGTGCCAGCAGTTTATTAGGGGTTAACTATGGCTACACCTTC. This chain joins TRBV27 and TRBJ1-2, with a possible D match to TRBD1 (5 bases). This CDR3 spans 14 amino acids. Trimming took off 1 base at V and 1 base at J, with 7 bases between the two ends. Germline lookup yields CDR1 MNHEY and CDR2 SMNVEV (reference sequence).

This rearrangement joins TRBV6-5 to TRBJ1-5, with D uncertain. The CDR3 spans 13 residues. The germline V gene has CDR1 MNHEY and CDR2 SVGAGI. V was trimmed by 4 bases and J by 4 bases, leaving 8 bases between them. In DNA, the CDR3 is TGTGCCAGCAGTTCCCACAGTAATCAGCCCCAGCATTTT. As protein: CASSSHSNQPQHF.

In nucleotides, the CDR3 is TGTGCCAGCAGTTTACTAAATTCACCCCTCCACTTT. This encodes CASSLLNSPLHF. The chain carries TRBV27 and TRBJ1-6; no clear D. The CDR3 is made up of 12 amino acids. The V end lost 2 bases, the J end lost 7 bases, and 3 bases lay between the germline ends. From germline, CDR1 is MNHEY and CDR2 SMNVEV (reference sequence).

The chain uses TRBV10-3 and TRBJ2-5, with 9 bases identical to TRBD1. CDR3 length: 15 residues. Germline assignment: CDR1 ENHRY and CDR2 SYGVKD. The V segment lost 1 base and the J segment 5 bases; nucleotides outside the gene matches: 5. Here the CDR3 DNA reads TGTGCCATCAGTGAGTGGACAGGGGCTGGTGAGACCCAGTACTTC. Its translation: CAISEWTGAGETQYF.

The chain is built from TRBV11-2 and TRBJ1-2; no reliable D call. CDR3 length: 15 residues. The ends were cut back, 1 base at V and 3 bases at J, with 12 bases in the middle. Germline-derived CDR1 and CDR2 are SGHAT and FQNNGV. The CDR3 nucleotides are TGTGCCAGCAGCTTAGTAGGAGGGTTCGACTATGGCTACACCTTC. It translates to CASSLVGGFDYGYTF.

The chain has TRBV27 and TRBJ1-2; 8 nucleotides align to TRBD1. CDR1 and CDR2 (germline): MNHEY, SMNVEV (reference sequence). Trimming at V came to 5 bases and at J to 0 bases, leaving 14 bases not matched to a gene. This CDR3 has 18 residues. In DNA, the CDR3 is TGTGCCAGCAGTCCCCTATTGGGGACAGGTCCAGCTAACTATGGCTACACCTTC. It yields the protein CASSPLLGTGPANYGYTF.

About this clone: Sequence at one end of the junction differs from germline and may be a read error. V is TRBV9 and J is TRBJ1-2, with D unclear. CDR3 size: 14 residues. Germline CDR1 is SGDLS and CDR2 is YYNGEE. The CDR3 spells CASTVGIGVDGYTF. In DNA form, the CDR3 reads TGTGCCAGCACCGTAGGGATCGGGGTCGATGGCTACACCTTC.

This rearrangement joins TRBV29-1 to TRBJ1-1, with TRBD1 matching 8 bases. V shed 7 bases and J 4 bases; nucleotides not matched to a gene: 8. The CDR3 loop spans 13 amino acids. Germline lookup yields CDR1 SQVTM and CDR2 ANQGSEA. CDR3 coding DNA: TGCAGCGGATTACAGGGGGTTCCCACTGAAGCTTTCTTT. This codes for CSGLQGVPTEAFF.

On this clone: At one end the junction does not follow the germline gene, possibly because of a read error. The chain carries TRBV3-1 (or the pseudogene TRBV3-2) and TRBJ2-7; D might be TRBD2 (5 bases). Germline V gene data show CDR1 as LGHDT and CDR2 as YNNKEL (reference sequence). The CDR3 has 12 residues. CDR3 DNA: TGTGCCAGCAGCCAAGAAGTTCGGGAAATAGTCTTC. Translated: CASSQEVREIVF.

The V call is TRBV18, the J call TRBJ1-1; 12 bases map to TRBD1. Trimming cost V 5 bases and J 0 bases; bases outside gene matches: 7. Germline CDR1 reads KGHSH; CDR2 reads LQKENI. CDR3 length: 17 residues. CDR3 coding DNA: TGTGCCAGCTCAGTATCGGGACAGGGGGCGTTGAACACTGAAGCTTTCTTT. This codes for CASSVSGQGALNTEAFF.

The CDR3 coding sequence is TGTGCCAGCAACACCTTGGGAGGGTTTTCCTACAATGAGCAGTTCTTC. Residues: CASNTLGGFSYNEQFF. V and J are TRBV9 and TRBJ2-1; 7 positions match TRBD2. The CDR3 totals 16 residues. Germline CDR1 is SGDLS and CDR2 is YYNGEE. After removal of 6 bases from V and 1 base from J, the junction contained 10 bases not matched to a gene. The variable domain in full, completed from reference TRBV9 and TRBJ2-1, reads DSGVTQTPKHLITATGQRVTLRCSPRSGDLSVYWYQQSLDQGLQFLIQYYNGEERAKGNILERFSAQQFPDLHSELNLSSLELGDSALYFCASNTLGGFSYNEQFFGPGTRLTVL.

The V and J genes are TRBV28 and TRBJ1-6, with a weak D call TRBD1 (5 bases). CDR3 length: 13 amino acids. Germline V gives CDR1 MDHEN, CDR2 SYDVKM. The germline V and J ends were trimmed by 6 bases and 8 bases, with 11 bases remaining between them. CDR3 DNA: TGTGCCAGCAGGGACGCAGGGTATTCACCCCTCCACTTT. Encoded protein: CASRDAGYSPLHF.

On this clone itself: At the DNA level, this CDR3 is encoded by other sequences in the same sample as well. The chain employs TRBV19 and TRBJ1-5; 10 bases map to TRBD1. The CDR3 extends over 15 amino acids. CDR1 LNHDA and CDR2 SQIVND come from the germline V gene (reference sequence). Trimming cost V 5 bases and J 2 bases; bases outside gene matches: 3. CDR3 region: CASSPGTGGNQPQHF. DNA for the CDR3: TGTGCCAGTAGTCCGGGGACAGGGGGCAATCAGCCCCAGCATTTT.

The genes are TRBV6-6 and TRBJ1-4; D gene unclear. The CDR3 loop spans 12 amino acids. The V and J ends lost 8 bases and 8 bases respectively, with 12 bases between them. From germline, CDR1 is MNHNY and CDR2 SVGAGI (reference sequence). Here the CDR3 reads CASSGAGEKLFF. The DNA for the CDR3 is TGTGCCAGCTCGGGCGCGGGGGAAAAACTGTTTTTT.

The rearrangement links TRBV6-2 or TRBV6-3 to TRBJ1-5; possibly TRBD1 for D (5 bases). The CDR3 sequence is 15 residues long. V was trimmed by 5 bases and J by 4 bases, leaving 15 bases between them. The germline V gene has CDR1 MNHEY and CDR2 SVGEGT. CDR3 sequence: CASSPGAGNNQPQHF. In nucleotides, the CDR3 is TGTGCCAGCAGTCCAGGTGCAGGGAATAATCAGCCCCAGCATTTT.

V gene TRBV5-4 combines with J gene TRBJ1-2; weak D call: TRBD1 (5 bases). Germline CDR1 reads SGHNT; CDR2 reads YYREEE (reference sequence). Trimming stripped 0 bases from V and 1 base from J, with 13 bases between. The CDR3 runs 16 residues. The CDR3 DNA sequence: TGTGCCAGCAGCTTGGGGGGCAGACAGAATAACTATGGCTACACCTTC. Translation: CASSLGGRQNNYGYTF. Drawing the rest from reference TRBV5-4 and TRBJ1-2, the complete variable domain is ETGVTQSPTHLIKTRGQQVTLRCSSQSGHNTVSWYQQALGQGPQFIFQYYREEENGRGNFPPRFSGLQFPNYSSELNVNALELDDSALYLCASSLGGRQNNYGYTFGSGTRLTVV.

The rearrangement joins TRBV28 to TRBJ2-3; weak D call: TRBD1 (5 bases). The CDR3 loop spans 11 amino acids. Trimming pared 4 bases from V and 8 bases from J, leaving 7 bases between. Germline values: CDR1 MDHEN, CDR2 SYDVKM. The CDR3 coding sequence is TGTGCCAGCAGTTACCAGGGTACGCAGTATTTT. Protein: CASSYQGTQYF. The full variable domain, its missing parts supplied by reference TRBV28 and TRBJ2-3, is DVKVTQSSRYLVKRTGEKVFLECVQDMDHENMFWYRQDPGLGLRLIYFSYDVKMKEKGDIPEGYSVSREKKERFSLILESASTNQTSMYLCASSYQGTQYFGPGTRLTVL.